This T cell receptor beta chain was identified during a study of T cell clones after liver transplantation. The CDR3 runs to 14 residues. From germline, CDR1 is SGHNT and CDR2 YYREEE (reference sequence). V lost 7 bases to trimming and J lost 7 bases, with 18 bases between them. The assay was immunoSEQ multiplex PCR, and TCRdb's table has in-frame clones only and misses some. The table includes roughly 80,000 clones, approximately 87% detected once. The chain couples TRBV5-4 to TRBJ2-4, with a possible D match to TRBD1 (6 bases). The clonotype originates from a human patient who received a liver transplant. The graft donor may account for some of the T cells. The starting material was CD4+ T cells from blood, obtained at the 22-month timepoint. CDR3 nucleotides: TGTGCCAGCCACCCACCTGGTCAGGGGAACATTCAGTACTTC. Protein sequence: CASHPPGQGNIQYF.